The clone carrying this TCR beta chain was seen at least ten times. According to the study, TCR beta libraries were built with iRepertoire HTBI primers and CDR3-region Arm-PCR. MiXCR was run by TCRdb on the multiplex PCR reads, yielding one entry per CDR3 protein. The profile shows fewer than 450,000 distinct CDR3 sequences, roughly a quarter of them singletons. The sample's time point: persistent/refractory GD, antithyroid drugs over 5 years with positive TRAb. RNA extracted from PBMCs served as the sequencing template. This record belongs to a study of regulatory T cells in long-lasting Graves disease. V lost 3 bases and J lost 2, with 17 bases in between. The germline V gene has CDR1 SNHLY and CDR2 FYNNEI. The CDR3 extends over 16 amino acids.

V gene TRBV2 combines with J gene TRBJ2-7; the D is unclear. This specimen consisted of peripheral blood mononuclear cells (PBMCs), obtained when the disease was refractory, from a patient treated with antithyroid drugs. The clonotype originates from a female donor with Graves disease. The CDR3 loop is CASSDALPGDPYEQYF. CDR3 nucleotides: TGTGCCAGCAGTGATGCGCTGCCAGGTGATCCCTACGAGCAGTACTTC.